This T cell receptor beta chain was obtained from a study of CD8 T cells in ankylosing spondylitis. Study outcomes and limitations: Reportedly, matched ankylosing spondylitis synovial fluid was significantly enriched for disease-linked clones.

Points on this clonotype: Its antigen remains unidentified.

TCRdb recomputed calls from the 5' RACE reads with MiXCR, one row per CDR3 protein. The repertoire includes 25,000 to 35,000 distinct CDR3 sequences, approximately 28% of them detected once, and around 45% sits in the top ten. Germline CDR1 is DFQATT and CDR2 is SNEGSKA (reference sequence). The CDR3 has 19 amino acids. The V gene end was trimmed by 1 base and the J gene end by 4 bases; junction bases not matched to a gene: 15. This sequence joins TRBV20-1 and TRBJ2-1; 11 bases line up with TRBD2. This receptor was obtained from a male donor with ankylosing spondylitis. Material for sequencing was synovial fluid, either unsorted or a sorted T cell fraction (not recorded which). The CDR3 loop reads CSARGSGTSGRRRYNEQFF. The CDR3 region has the DNA TGCAGTGCTAGAGGATCGGGGACTAGCGGACGAAGGCGGTACAATGAGCAGTTCTTC.